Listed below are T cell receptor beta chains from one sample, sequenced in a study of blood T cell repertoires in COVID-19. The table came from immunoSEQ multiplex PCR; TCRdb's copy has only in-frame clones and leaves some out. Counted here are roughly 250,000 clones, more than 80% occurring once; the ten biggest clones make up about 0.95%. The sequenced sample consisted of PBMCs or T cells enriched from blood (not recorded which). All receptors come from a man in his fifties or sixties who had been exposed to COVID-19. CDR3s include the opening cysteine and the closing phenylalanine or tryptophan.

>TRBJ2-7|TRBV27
CASSTPTSGAREQYF
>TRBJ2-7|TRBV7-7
CASSLGGRGLHEQYF
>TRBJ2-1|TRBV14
CASSQERGGAGDNEQFF
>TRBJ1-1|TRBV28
CASSLRTGSGDTEAFF
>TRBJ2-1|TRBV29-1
CSVKRESGYNEQFF
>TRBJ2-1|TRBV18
CASSHEGGGYNEQFF
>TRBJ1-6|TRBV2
CASRSGGNRYNSPLHF
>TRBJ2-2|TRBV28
CASTRLWGANTGELFF
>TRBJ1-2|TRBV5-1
CASSLEDSGYTF
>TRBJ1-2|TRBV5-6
CASSLKGLIYGYTF
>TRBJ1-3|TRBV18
CASSHNSPNAGSTIGNTIYF
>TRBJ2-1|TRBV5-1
CASSRGSPANEQFF
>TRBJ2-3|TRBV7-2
CASSLPGLAVPNTQYF
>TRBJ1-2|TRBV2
CATSRDRGGKTF
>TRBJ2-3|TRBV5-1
CASSLVGSVPDTQYF